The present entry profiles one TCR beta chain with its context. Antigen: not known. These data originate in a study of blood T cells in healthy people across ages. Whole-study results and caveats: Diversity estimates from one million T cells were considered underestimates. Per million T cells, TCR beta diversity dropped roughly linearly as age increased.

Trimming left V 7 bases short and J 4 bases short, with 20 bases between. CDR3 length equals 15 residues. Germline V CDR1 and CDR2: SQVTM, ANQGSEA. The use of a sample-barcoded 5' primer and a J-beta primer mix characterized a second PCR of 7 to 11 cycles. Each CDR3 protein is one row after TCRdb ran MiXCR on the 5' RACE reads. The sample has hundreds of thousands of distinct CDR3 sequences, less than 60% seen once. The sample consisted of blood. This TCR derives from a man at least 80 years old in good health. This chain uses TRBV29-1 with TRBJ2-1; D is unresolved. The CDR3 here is CSAGSKRVGYNEQFF. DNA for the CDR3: TGCAGCGCCGGCTCGAAGCGTGTGGGTTACAATGAGCAGTTCTTC.